This record covers a single TCR beta chain. The length of the CDR3 is 12 residues. The germline V and J ends were trimmed by 3 bases and 10 bases, with 14 bases remaining between them. Germline CDR1 reads SGDLS; CDR2 reads YYNGEE. CDR3 regions were amplified by Arm-PCR using iRepertoire HTBI primers to build TCR beta libraries. TCRdb used MiXCR to reprocess the multiplex PCR reads, holding one entry per CDR3 protein. The data show over 500,000 distinct CDR3 sequences, with about 15% seen just once and around 12% held by the top ten. The entry originates in a study of regulatory T cells in long-lasting Graves disease. Time point here: newly diagnosed GD, antithyroid drugs for less than 3 months. TCR sequences were obtained from RNA taken from PBMCs. This sample also belongs to another study, concerning T cells in Graves' hyperthyroidism and ophthalmopathy.

The chain has TRBV9 and TRBJ2-7; a possible D gene is TRBD2 (6 bases). The origin of this receptor is a man younger than 35 with Graves disease. This specimen consisted of peripheral blood mononuclear cells (PBMCs), obtained at new diagnosis, from a patient treated with antithyroid drugs. The CDR3 nucleotides read TGTGCCAGCAGCGAGGAGGGCGGCGCTCAGTACTTC. It translates to CASSEEGGAQYF.